The TCR beta chain under discussion was sequenced for a study of blood T cell repertoires in COVID-19. About the study: Sites across the United States, Italy and Spain contributed samples from acute and convalescent COVID-19. Sources were T cells, B-cell-depleted T cells, or PBMCs; the material itself was cDNA or gDNA.

Germline assignment: CDR1 SNHLY and CDR2 FYNNEI. The CDR3 loop spans 11 amino acids. V lost 8 bases to trimming and J lost 5 bases, with 9 bases between them. Authors' processing steps: Estimates of nucleated cell counts were drawn from the amplification of reference gene primers. Only in-frame clones appear in the TCRdb table, and some are missing; sequencing was by immunoSEQ multiplex PCR. V and J calls and clone size are those listed in that table; D and trimming were worked out from the DNA. In the table there are tens of thousands of clones, roughly 91% of which are singletons. The clonotype was recovered from a man aged 65 to 85 with active COVID-19. Sequencing was done on a sample of peripheral blood. The V and J genes are TRBV2 and TRBJ1-2; D not resolved. In nucleotides, the CDR3 is TGTGCCAGCGGTCCGGGGTATGGCTACACCTTC. The encoded protein is CASGPGYGYTF. Based on the CDR3 plus reference TRBV2 and TRBJ1-2, the full variable domain is EPEVTQTPSHQVTQMGQEVILRCVPISNHLYFYWYRQILGQKVEFLVSFYNNEISEKSEIFDDQFSVERPDGSNFTLKIRSTKLEDSAMYFCASGPGYGYTFGSGTRLTVV.